The 6 T cell receptor beta chains given below trace back to one sample, sequenced in a study of response to subunit inactivated influenza vaccine. TCRdb reprocessed the RT-PCR reads via MiXCR and lists one record per CDR3 protein. The sample carries roughly 500,000 distinct CDR3 sequences, around 25% recorded once. Material: CD4+ T cells sorted from PBMCs, obtained 5 days after vaccination. These receptors all come from a man in his forties or fifties who received an inactivated influenza vaccine.

The chain joins TRBV24-1 to TRBJ2-5; maybe TRBD2 (6 bases). The CDR3 contains 15 residues. V lost 0 bases and J lost 3, with 10 bases in between. Germline lookup yields CDR1 KGHDR and CDR2 SFDVKD. Written as DNA, the CDR3 is TGTGCCACCAGTGATTTGAGAGGAGGGGAAGAGACCCAGTACTTC. This translates into CATSDLRGGEETQYF.

This clonotype was seen more than once but under ten times. The chain uses TRBV10-3 and TRBJ1-6; a weak D match, TRBD1 (6 bases). The V gene's germline CDR1 is ENHRY and CDR2 SYGVKD. The CDR3 runs to 13 residues. Trimming pared 7 bases from V and 9 bases from J, leaving 13 bases between. CDR3 coding DNA: TGTGCCATCAAACAGGGAGGCGGTTCACCCCTCCACTTT. Protein sequence: CAIKQGGGSPLHF.

This clonotype has a handful of counts. The rearrangement links TRBV20-1 to TRBJ2-3, with 7 nucleotides matching TRBD2. This CDR3 comprises 17 residues. Germline V gene lookup returns CDR1 DFQATT and CDR2 SNEGSKA (reference sequence). CDR3 sequence: CCARSPTSVRGTDTQYF. The CDR3 DNA reads as TGCTGCGCTAGAAGTCCCACTAGCGTTCGCGGCACAGATACGCAGTATTTT.

V and J are TRBV20-1 and TRBJ2-1; 13 nucleotides match TRBD2. From germline, CDR1 is DFQATT and CDR2 SNEGSKA (reference sequence). The CDR3 extends over 18 amino acids. The V segment lost 3 bases and the J segment 2 bases; nucleotides outside the gene matches: 10. CDR3 DNA: TGCAGTGCTAGGGCCACTCGGACTAGCGGGAGCCCCTACAATGAGCAGTTCTTC. This gives the protein CSARATRTSGSPYNEQFF.

This clonotype has just a few counts. This chain uses TRBV12-3 or TRBV12-4 with TRBJ2-7; 14 bases match TRBD2. This CDR3 spans 15 amino acids. The ends lost 6 bases at V and 4 bases at J; junction bases unmatched: 5. The CDR3 DNA follows: TGTGCCAGCAGCACGCGGACTAGCGGGGGGTACGAGCAGTACTTC. Protein sequence: CASSTRTSGGYEQYF.

CDR3 DNA sequence: TGCGCCAGCAGCTTGGGACAGAGAAGCTACGAGCAGTACTTC. Translating it yields CASSLGQRSYEQYF. V usage is TRBV5-1 and J usage is TRBJ2-7, with a weak D call TRBD1 (5 bases). Germline V gives CDR1 SGHRS, CDR2 YFSETQ. V lost 0 bases and J lost 3, with 10 bases in between. The CDR3 runs 14 residues.